Shown below are 26 T cell receptor beta chains from a single sample sequenced in a study of CD8 T cells in Susac syndrome. When the RNA was reverse transcribed, random hexamers were used with an input of roughly 0.45 to 1 ug. TCRdb independently ran MiXCR on the immunoSEQ multiplex PCR reads; one entry per CDR3 protein. This sample has some 63,000 distinct CDR3 sequences, with 94% found just once. Material: CD8+ T cells from PBMCs. These TCRs come from a human donor with multiple sclerosis.

The chain employs TRBV29-1 and TRBJ2-1; 9 nucleotides agree with TRBD1. Germline loops: CDR1 SQVTM, CDR2 ANQGSEA. The CDR3 is 16 amino acids. V trimming: 5 bases; J trimming: 6 bases; junction bases outside the gene matches: 14. The CDR3 DNA is TGCAGCGTTCTACCACCGGGACAGGGAAGTAGCAATGAGCAGTTCTTC. As protein: CSVLPPGQGSSNEQFF.

The J gene is TRBJ1-5, the V gene TRBV6-5; D possibly corresponds to TRBD1 (6 bases). Germline-derived CDR1 and CDR2 are MNHEY and SVGAGI. The CDR3 has 17 residues. The germline V and J ends were trimmed by 0 bases and 5 bases, with 17 bases remaining between them. The CDR3 DNA is TGTGCCAGCAGTTACTCCGGGCCTCAGGGGTTCGATCAGCCCCAGCATTTT. It encodes CASSYSGPQGFDQPQHF.

V usage is TRBV6-4 and J usage is TRBJ2-3; D is perhaps TRBD2 (6 bases). Trimming took off 0 bases at V and 2 bases at J, with 9 bases between the two ends. Germline V gives CDR1 MRHNA, CDR2 SNTAGT. The CDR3 contains 15 residues. The CDR3 loop reads CASSDSRRDTDTQYF. The CDR3 DNA reads TGTGCCAGCAGTGACTCGCGGCGGGACACAGATACGCAGTATTTT.

The V gene is TRBV28, the J gene TRBJ2-3; D is ambiguous. The CDR3 has 11 amino acids. Germline CDR1 MDHEN, CDR2 SYDVKM. Between the trimmed V and J ends, which lost 5 bases and 0 bases, there was a span of 0 bases. CDR3 nucleotides: TGTGCCAGCAGTAGCACAGATACGCAGTATTTT. Translation gives CASSSTDTQYF. The whole variable domain, remainder taken from reference TRBV28 and TRBJ2-3, is DVKVTQSSRYLVKRTGEKVFLECVQDMDHENMFWYRQDPGLGLRLIYFSYDVKMKEKGDIPEGYSVSREKKERFSLILESASTNQTSMYLCASSSTDTQYFGPGTRLTVL.

This clonotype has a single count. The chain has TRBV9 and TRBJ2-7; perhaps TRBD2 as D (6 bases). Trimming left V 1 base short and J 2 bases short, with 16 bases between. CDR1 is SGDLS and CDR2 is YYNGEE in the germline V gene. The CDR3 loop spans 16 amino acids. CDR3 in DNA: TGTGCCAGCAGCGTAAGTCGTAGCGGCGGCGCCTACGAGCAGTACTTC. Translating it yields CASSVSRSGGAYEQYF.

The rearrangement joins TRBV12-3 or TRBV12-4 to TRBJ2-5; 11 bases fit TRBD2. This CDR3 has 16 residues. Losses at the gene ends were 1 base for V and 2 bases for J; bases not matched to a gene: 3. As DNA, the CDR3 is TGTGCCAGCAGTTTAGTGACTAGCGGGGATCAAGAGACCCAGTACTTC. This gives the protein CASSLVTSGDQETQYF.

The chain employs TRBV4-1 and TRBJ2-3; weak D call: TRBD2 (6 bases). V was clipped by 1 base and J by 4 bases, with 12 bases between them. CDR1 and CDR2 (germline): MGHRA, YSYEKL. The CDR3 is 15 amino acids. The CDR3, as DNA: TGCGCCAGCAGCCAAGCTTCGACGGGGGCAGATACGCAGTATTTT. Translating gives CASSQASTGADTQYF.

The V and J genes are TRBV20-1 and TRBJ2-1; 9 nucleotides line up with TRBD2. Germline values: CDR1 DFQATT, CDR2 SNEGSKA (reference sequence). CDR3 length equals 16 residues. V lost 1 base and J lost 2; bases outside the gene matches: 6. The CDR3 protein is CSARGSSGVAYNEQFF. The CDR3 DNA is TGCAGTGCTAGAGGGTCTAGCGGGGTTGCCTACAATGAGCAGTTCTTC.

This clonotype has only one observation. J is TRBJ1-1 and V is TRBV7-9, with a weak D call TRBD1 (5 bases). The CDR3 is 13 residues long. V shed 5 bases and J shed 8 bases, with 15 bases lying between them. From germline, CDR1 is SEHNR and CDR2 FQNEAQ (reference sequence). Here the CDR3 reads CASSPSQGYEAFF. CDR3 in DNA: TGTGCCAGCAGCCCCTCCCAGGGTTACGAAGCTTTCTTT.

The CDR3 coding sequence is TGTGCCAGCAGCCTGGGACCCCTTGGATGGCAGTTCTTC. Its protein is CASSLGPLGWQFF. This chain connects TRBV11-2 to TRBJ2-1, with D possibly being TRBD1 or TRBD2 (5 bases each). The CDR3 contains 13 residues. The germline V and J ends were trimmed by 5 bases and 12 bases, with 17 bases remaining between them. The germline V gene encodes CDR1 SGHAT and CDR2 FQNNGV. Looking up the rest from reference TRBV11-2 and TRBJ2-1 gives the full variable domain: EAGVAQSPRYKIIEKRQSVAFWCNPISGHATLYWYQQILGQGPKLLIQFQNNGVVDDSQLPKDRFSAERLKGVDSTLKIQPAKLEDSAVYLCASSLGPLGWQFFGPGTRLTVL.

A few counts support this clonotype. The chain carries TRBV12-3 or TRBV12-4 and TRBJ2-7, with D possibly TRBD1 on 5 matching bases. This CDR3 is built from 14 residues. V shed 3 bases and J shed 0 bases, with 9 bases lying between them. CDR3 nucleotides: TGTGCCAGCAGTTTGGGGCGGAGCTCCTACGAGCAGTACTTC. It is translated as CASSLGRSSYEQYF.

The gene calls are TRBV6-1 and TRBJ1-4; D is ambiguous. Germline loops: CDR1 MNHNS, CDR2 SASEGT. V was trimmed by 6 bases and J by 0 bases, leaving 14 bases between them. This CDR3 is 16 amino acids long. The CDR3 region has the DNA TGTGCCAGCAGCCCCAGCCGACGGACAACTAATGAAAAACTGTTTTTT. This sequence encodes CASSPSRRTTNEKLFF.

The chain has TRBV20-1 and TRBJ1-2; the match to TRBD1 covers 8 bases. V gave up 6 bases and J gave up 3 bases; unmatched junction bases: 12. CDR1 and CDR2 from the germline V gene are DFQATT and SNEGSKA (reference sequence). This CDR3 is 15 amino acids long. The CDR3 DNA is TGCAGTGCCTCAGGGGAACAGGGGGACGACTATGGCTACACCTTC. This encodes CSASGEQGDDYGYTF.

The genes are TRBV12-3 or TRBV12-4 and TRBJ2-2; D gene uncertain. There are 14 residues in the CDR3. Trimming pared 3 bases from V and 4 bases from J, leaving 9 bases between. The CDR3 bases are TGTGCCAGCAGTTTCTCCGGATTCACCGGGGAGCTGTTTTTT. Translation gives CASSFSGFTGELFF.

The rearrangement joins TRBV19 to TRBJ2-7, with D possibly being TRBD2 (5 bases). From germline, CDR1 is LNHDA and CDR2 SQIVND (reference sequence). The CDR3 runs 13 residues. Trimming removed 1 base at V and 5 bases at J, with 9 bases between. The CDR3 is CASSIGRVDEQYF. In DNA form, the CDR3 reads TGTGCCAGTAGTATAGGGCGGGTTGACGAGCAGTACTTC.

This rearrangement joins TRBV5-1 to TRBJ2-2, with D uncertain. This CDR3 has 13 amino acids. CDR1 is SGHRS, CDR2 YFSETQ, per germline. V was shortened by 6 bases and J by 2 bases, with 8 bases between the two germline ends. CDR3 bases: TGCGCCAGCATGGGGTACAACACCGGGGAGCTGTTTTTT. This sequence encodes CASMGYNTGELFF.

The rearrangement links TRBV27 to TRBJ2-7; the match to TRBD1 covers 9 bases. The germline gives CDR1 MNHEY, CDR2 SMNVEV (reference sequence). After removal of 6 bases from V and 0 bases from J, the junction contained 9 bases not matched to a gene. The CDR3 sequence is 16 residues long. CDR3 in DNA: TGTGCCAGCAGCACATTCCGGGACAGGGTCTCCTACGAGCAGTACTTC. Translation: CASSTFRDRVSYEQYF.

The chain carries TRBV27 and TRBJ2-7; D is ambiguous. This CDR3 region has 13 residues. Trimming left V 4 bases short and J 1 base short, with 8 bases between. The germline V gene encodes CDR1 MNHEY and CDR2 SMNVEV (reference sequence). Here the CDR3 reads CASSWTHSYEQYF. DNA of the CDR3: TGTGCCAGCAGTTGGACCCATTCCTACGAGCAGTACTTC.

The chain couples TRBV3-1 to TRBJ2-7; D uncertain. V was shortened by 4 bases and J by 2 bases, with 6 bases between the two germline ends. Germline CDR1 is LGHDT and CDR2 is YNNKEL (reference sequence). The CDR3 is made up of 12 amino acids. CDR3 loop: CASSLRPYEQYF. The CDR3 DNA is TGTGCCAGCAGCCTCCGGCCCTACGAGCAGTACTTC.

This chain uses TRBV24-1 with TRBJ2-1, with D uncertain. The CDR3 is 12 amino acids. Germline lookup yields CDR1 KGHDR and CDR2 SFDVKD. V lost 5 bases, J lost 5 bases, and 6 bases lay in between. The CDR3 nucleotides read TGTGCCACCAGTGGCGGAAACAATGAGCAGTTCTTC. Translation gives CATSGGNNEQFF.

This chain links TRBV20-1 with TRBJ2-7; 8 nucleotides agree with TRBD2. Germline assignment: CDR1 DFQATT and CDR2 SNEGSKA (reference sequence). Trimming cost V 6 bases and J 6 bases; bases outside gene matches: 7. The CDR3 runs 12 residues. The CDR3 coding sequence is TGCAGTGCCCCGGGACTAGTTTCCGAGCAGTACTTC. Protein product: CSAPGLVSEQYF.

The rearrangement links TRBV6-5 to TRBJ2-1, with TRBD2 matching 8 bases. V lost 4 bases and J lost 4; bases outside the gene matches: 6. The CDR3 runs 15 residues. CDR1 and CDR2 (germline): MNHEY, SVGAGI. In DNA form, the CDR3 reads TGTGCCAGCAGTTTGGGTAGCGGGGATTACAATGAGCAGTTCTTC. Protein: CASSLGSGDYNEQFF.

This clonotype has just one count. J is TRBJ2-1 and V is TRBV6-2 or TRBV6-3; D remains ambiguous. Germline-derived CDR1 and CDR2 are MNHEY and SVGEGT. V shed 6 bases and J shed 8 bases, with 14 bases lying between them. This CDR3 contains 13 residues. In DNA, the CDR3 is TGTGCCAGCAGGGATTCCTATAATTATGAGCAGTTCTTC. It encodes CASRDSYNYEQFF.

The rearrangement joins TRBV30 to TRBJ1-1; D is undetermined. CDR1 is GTSNPN, CDR2 SVGIG, per germline (reference sequence). Trimming removed 6 bases at V and 4 bases at J, with 27 bases between. This CDR3 is 17 amino acids long. CDR3 in amino acids: CACLGLPVPWWSTEAFF. CDR3 in DNA: TGTGCCTGTTTGGGCCTCCCCGTTCCCTGGTGGAGCACTGAAGCTTTCTTT. The full variable domain, with the rest looked up from reference TRBV30 and TRBJ1-1, is SQTIHQWPATLVQPVGSPLSLECTVEGTSNPNLYWYRQAAGRGLQLLFYSVGIGQISSEVPQNLSASRPQDRQFILSSKKLLLSDSGFYLCACLGLPVPWWSTEAFFGQGTRLTVV.

The rearrangement uses TRBV29-1 and TRBJ2-3, with 8 nucleotides matching TRBD1. Germline CDR1 and CDR2: SQVTM and ANQGSEA. The V segment lost 6 bases and the J segment 0 bases; nucleotides outside the gene matches: 8. The CDR3 runs 15 residues. The CDR3: CSVRDRRPSTDTQYF. As DNA, the CDR3 is TGCAGCGTACGGGACAGGCGCCCTAGCACAGATACGCAGTATTTT.

The rearrangement links TRBV13 to TRBJ1-1; D remains unclear. Germline lookup yields CDR1 PRHDT and CDR2 FYEKMQ (reference sequence). V was pared by 1 base and J by 6 bases, with 9 bases between. The length of the CDR3 is 13 residues. CDR3 in amino acids: CASSLVRGAEAFF. DNA for the CDR3: TGTGCCAGCAGCTTAGTTCGAGGCGCTGAAGCTTTCTTT. Combining the CDR3 with reference TRBV13 and TRBJ1-1 gives the whole variable domain AAGVIQSPRHLIKEKRETATLKCYPIPRHDTVYWYQQGPGQDPQFLISFYEKMQSDKGSIPDRFSAQQFSDYHSELNMSSLELGDSALYFCASSLVRGAEAFFGQGTRLTVV.